This TCR beta chain was captured by sequencing in a study of OX40 agonist ivuxolimab in advanced cancers. Study-wide results and limits: Both blood CD4+ and CD8+ T cells showed clonal growth by week 6 at 0.1 to 3.0 mg/kg. With doses of 0.1-3.0 mg/kg, partial responders showed among the lowest clonal expansion. On average, CD8+ T cells showed a greater number of expanded clones than CD4+.

Here immunoSEQ multiplex PCR was the method, and the copy in TCRdb shows in-frame clones only, minus some. The table shows under 30,000 clones, with approximately 83% occurring only once. This clone was counted between two and nine times. Antigen: not known. Blood draws occurred at baseline, cycle 4 day 1, and cycle 7 day 1. The sample consisted of CD4+ or CD8+ T cells sorted from blood, taken in a trial of the OX40 agonist ivuxolimab. This receptor was taken from an adult with an advanced solid tumor such as melanoma, head and neck, liver or kidney cancer.

Here the CDR3 DNA reads TGTGCCAGCTCACCCTCCGGGACACAGGTATACGAGCAGTACTTC. Its protein is CASSPSGTQVYEQYF. The gene calls are TRBV18 and TRBJ2-7, with TRBD1 as a possible D gene (6 bases). Trimming shortened V by 3 bases and J by 4 bases, and 16 bases separated the two germline ends. The germline gives CDR1 KGHSH, CDR2 LQKENI. CDR3 length: 15 amino acids.